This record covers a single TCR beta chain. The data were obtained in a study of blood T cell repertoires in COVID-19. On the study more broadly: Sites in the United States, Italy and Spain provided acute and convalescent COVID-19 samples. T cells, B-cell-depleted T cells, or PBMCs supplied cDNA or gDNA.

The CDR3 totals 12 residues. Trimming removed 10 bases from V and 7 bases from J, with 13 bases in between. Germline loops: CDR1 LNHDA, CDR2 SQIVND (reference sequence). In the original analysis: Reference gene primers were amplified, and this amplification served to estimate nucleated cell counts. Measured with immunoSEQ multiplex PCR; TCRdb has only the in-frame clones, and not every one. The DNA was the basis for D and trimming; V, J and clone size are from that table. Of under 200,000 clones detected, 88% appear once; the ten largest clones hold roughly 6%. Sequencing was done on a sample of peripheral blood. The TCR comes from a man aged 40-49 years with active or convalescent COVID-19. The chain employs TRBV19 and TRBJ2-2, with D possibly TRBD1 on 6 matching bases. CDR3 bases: TGTGCCACTACGAGGGGGATCGGGGAGCTGTTTTTT. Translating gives CATTRGIGELFF.